The clone carrying this T cell receptor (beta chain) was recorded many times. This record comes from a study of T cells in Graves' hyperthyroidism and ophthalmopathy. This CDR3 contains 15 residues. The junction had 2 bases not matched to a gene; V was cut back by 4 bases and J by 0 bases. Germline CDR1 reads SGHRS; CDR2 reads YFSETQ. Authors of the study amplified TCR beta CDR3 regions from RNA transcripts. Carried out on the TCR CDR3, a first-round RT-PCR used the HTBI primer set. TCRdb independently ran MiXCR on the multiplex PCR reads; one entry per CDR3 protein. Here the sample spans over 650,000 distinct CDR3 sequences, about 45% being singletons.

V gene TRBV5-1 combines with J gene TRBJ2-7, with 12 bases fitting TRBD2. This TCR derives from an adult man with Graves' disease, either hyperthyroidism or ophthalmopathy (not recorded which). Sequenced sample: peripheral blood or thyroid tissue (not recorded which). The CDR3 protein is CASSRLAGDSYEQYF. The CDR3 DNA reads as TGCGCCAGCAGCCGACTAGCGGGGGACTCCTACGAGCAGTACTTC.